This is a list of T cell receptor beta chains from one sample in a study of blood T cell repertoires in COVID-19. The assay was immunoSEQ multiplex PCR, and TCRdb's table has in-frame clones only and misses some. The sample comprises approximately 120,000 clones, roughly three quarters of which are singletons, and approximately 35% rests with the top ten. The sequenced sample was peripheral blood. The receptors come from a middle-aged man with active or convalescent COVID-19. CDR3s include the opening cysteine and the closing phenylalanine or tryptophan. Each record gives: D gene, clone size, J gene, V gene, CDR3 protein, CDR3 DNA. The D gene is left open where the match is weak. Clone size is given for some rows only: seen once, a few or many times, or a class if the clone is expanded.

TRBD1 | - | TRBJ1-1 | TRBV27 | CASSLGQANTEAFF | TGTGCCAGCAGTTTGGGACAGGCGAACACTGAAGCTTTCTTT
- | - | TRBJ2-7 | TRBV5-1 | CASSLEGRGRGEQYF | TGCGCCAGCAGCCTCGAGGGAAGGGGGAGGGGTGAGCAGTACTTC
- | - | TRBJ2-7 | TRBV7-9 | CASSLAGTYEQYF | TGTGCCAGCAGCTTGGCGGGGACCTACGAGCAGTACTTC
TRBD1 | few | TRBJ1-2 | TRBV28 | CASSPPEEGAHYGYTF | TGTGCCAGCAGTCCACCTGAAGAGGGGGCCCACTATGGCTACACCTTC
TRBD1 | few | TRBJ1-2 | TRBV5-1 | CASSLFSGGGYGYTF | TGCGCCAGCAGCCTTTTTTCAGGGGGCGGCTATGGCTACACCTTC
TRBD1 | - | TRBJ1-2 | TRBV5-1 | CASSPTGGWGNGYTF | TGCGCCAGCAGCCCGACAGGGGGCTGGGGTAATGGCTACACCTTC
- | - | TRBJ2-3 | TRBV9 | CASSVEGADTDTQYF | TGTGCCAGCAGCGTAGAAGGAGCCGACACAGATACGCAGTATTTT
- | - | TRBJ1-2 | TRBV6-2/TRBV6-3 | CASSSIRPDRRNYGYTF | TGTGCCAGCAGTTCCATACGACCTGACAGGAGGAACTATGGCTACACCTTC
- | - | TRBJ1-2 | TRBV7-9 | CASSLEASFAGYTF | TGTGCCAGCAGCCTAGAAGCGTCCTTCGCTGGCTACACCTTC
- | once | TRBJ2-1 | TRBV7-2 | CASSFQGNNEQFF | TGTGCCAGCAGCTTTCAGGGGAACAATGAGCAGTTCTTC
- | - | TRBJ1-6 | TRBV5-6 | CASSSVSSYNSPLHF | TGTGCCAGCAGCTCGGTTAGCTCCTATAATTCACCCCTCCACTTT
TRBD1 | - | TRBJ1-1 | TRBV5-8 | CASSPRQGWTEAFF | TGTGCCAGCAGCCCCCGACAGGGATGGACTGAAGCTTTCTTT
- | - | TRBJ1-5 | TRBV6-1 | CASSEGSGAGQPQHF | TGTGCCAGCAGTGAAGGTAGTGGGGCAGGGCAGCCCCAGCATTTT
TRBD1 | - | TRBJ2-7 | TRBV7-2 | CASSLEPGQGHEQYF | TGTGCCAGCAGCTTAGAGCCGGGACAGGGCCACGAGCAGTACTTC
TRBD1 | - | TRBJ2-5 | TRBV15 | CATSTTGGETQYF | TGTGCCACCAGCACGACAGGGGGCGAGACCCAGTACTTC
- | - | TRBJ1-5 | TRBV6-2/TRBV6-3 | CASSFTIMEGEQPQHF | TGTGCCAGCAGCTTTACCATAATGGAGGGCGAGCAGCCCCAGCATTTT
TRBD1 | - | TRBJ1-2 | TRBV7-2 | CASSLTGQGHGYTF | TGTGCCAGCAGCTTAACGGGACAGGGTCATGGCTACACCTTC
TRBD2 | - | TRBJ2-7 | TRBV27 | CASSGLANEQYF | TGTGCCAGCTCGGGACTAGCGAACGAGCAGTACTTC
- | few | TRBJ1-6 | TRBV5-4 | CASSAAGVNNSPLHF | TGTGCCAGCAGCGCCGCGGGGGTTAATAATTCACCCCTCCACTTT
- | - | TRBJ1-3 | TRBV19 | CASSIGQAGNTIYF | TGTGCCAGTAGTATAGGGCAGGCTGGAAACACCATATATTTT
- | - | TRBJ1-1 | TRBV2 | CASRDTEAFF | TGTGCCAGCCGGGACACTGAAGCTTTCTTT
TRBD1 | - | TRBJ1-5 | TRBV7-2 | CASSLGTGINQPQHF | TGTGCCAGCAGCTTAGGGACAGGGATCAATCAGCCCCAGCATTTT
- | - | TRBJ1-1 | TRBV11-3 | CASSLATGEAFF | TGTGCCAGCAGCTTAGCTACAGGGGAAGCTTTCTTT
- | - | TRBJ1-5 | TRBV6-1 | CASSEPGTPRRQPQHF | TGTGCCAGCAGTGAGCCCGGGACTCCCAGAAGACAGCCCCAGCATTTT
- | - | TRBJ2-3 | TRBV7-9 | CASSLGGVTDTQYF | TGTGCCAGCAGCTTGGGCGGGGTCACAGATACGCAGTATTTT
- | - | TRBJ2-1 | TRBV19 | CASSLKGGVRNEQFF | TGTGCCAGTAGTCTCAAGGGGGGGGTCCGAAATGAGCAGTTCTTC
- | - | TRBJ1-1 | TRBV29-1 | CSVGATRRDTEAFF | TGCAGCGTTGGCGCTACCAGGAGGGACACTGAAGCTTTCTTT
TRBD2 | - | TRBJ2-4 | TRBV6-5 | CASSTAGTNKNIQYF | TGTGCCAGCAGTACCGCCGGGACTAACAAAAACATTCAGTACTTC
TRBD2 | - | TRBJ2-1 | TRBV6-5 | CASSSLAEAKFDEQFF | TGTGCCAGCAGTTCGCTAGCGGAGGCCAAATTTGATGAGCAGTTCTTC
- | - | TRBJ2-7 | TRBV7-9 | CASSLRDNNEQYF | TGTGCCAGCTCCCTCCGGGACAACAACGAGCAGTACTTC
- | - | TRBJ2-1 | TRBV27 | CASSFRRIGTYNEQFF | TGTGCCAGCAGTTTTCGGAGGATAGGAACCTACAATGAGCAGTTCTTC
- | - | TRBJ1-1 | TRBV6-2/TRBV6-3 | CASSYPSTEAFF | TGTGCCAGCAGTTACCCGAGCACTGAAGCTTTCTTT
TRBD1 | once | TRBJ1-2 | TRBV2 | CASSQGGYGYTF | TGTGCCAGCAGCCAGGGGGGATACGGCTACACCTTC
TRBD1 | - | TRBJ2-1 | TRBV4-3 | CASSRVRDSHEQFF | TGCGCCAGCAGCCGAGTACGGGACAGCCATGAGCAGTTCTTC
TRBD2 | - | TRBJ2-1 | TRBV6-2/TRBV6-3 | CASSPDKGLAGGREQFF | TGTGCCAGCAGTCCGGATAAGGGACTAGCGGGGGGGAGAGAGCAGTTCTTC
TRBD1 | - | TRBJ1-2 | TRBV9 | CASSVVPGQAYGYTF | TGTGCCAGCAGCGTAGTCCCGGGACAGGCCTATGGCTACACCTTC
- | - | TRBJ1-2 | TRBV19 | CASRGLGSDGYTF | TGTGCCAGTAGGGGCCTAGGGAGTGATGGCTACACCTTC
- | - | TRBJ1-3 | TRBV19 | CASSMAGTGNTIYF | TGTGCCAGTAGTATGGCGGGAACTGGAAACACCATATATTTT
- | - | TRBJ1-3 | TRBV7-9 | CASSLGGFGNTIYF | TGTGCCAGCAGCCTGGGGGGATTTGGAAACACCATATATTTT
- | - | TRBJ2-2 | TRBV5-4 | CARSGEGGRPGELFF | TGTGCCCGCAGCGGCGAGGGGGGGAGGCCCGGGGAGCTGTTTTTT
TRBD2 | once | TRBJ2-7 | TRBV4-2 | CASSPSLAGAYEQYF | TGTGCCAGCAGCCCCAGCCTAGCGGGAGCCTACGAGCAGTACTTC
TRBD1 | - | TRBJ1-2 | TRBV5-6 | CASSLAGQFSYTF | TGTGCCAGCAGCCTTGCGGGACAGTTTAGCTACACCTTC
- | - | TRBJ2-7 | TRBV5-1 | CATKNDGEQYF | TGCGCCACCAAAAACGACGGGGAGCAGTACTTC
- | once | TRBJ1-3 | TRBV5-4 | CASSLRGGDGNTIYF | TGTGCCAGCAGCTTAAGAGGGGGGGATGGAAACACCATATATTTT
TRBD1 | - | TRBJ1-2 | TRBV7-9 | CASSIGTGRYTF | TGTGCCAGCAGCATAGGGACAGGGCGCTACACCTTC
- | - | TRBJ2-2 | TRBV5-4 | CASSKDTSNTGELFF | TGTGCCAGCAGCAAGGACACCTCGAACACCGGGGAGCTGTTTTTT
- | - | TRBJ2-7 | TRBV10-3 | CATRDNSYEQYF | TGTGCCACAAGGGACAACTCCTACGAGCAGTACTTC
- | - | TRBJ1-5 | TRBV19 | CASSKIWEPSNQPQHF | TGTGCCAGTAGTAAGATTTGGGAGCCTAGCAATCAGCCCCAGCATTTT
- | - | TRBJ1-5 | TRBV6-5 | CASSYVRGQPQHF | TGTGCCAGCAGTTACGTGAGAGGCCAGCCCCAGCATTTT
- | - | TRBJ1-1 | TRBV5-1 | CASSLVGGYTEAFF | TGCGCCAGCAGCTTGGTTGGGGGGTACACTGAAGCTTTCTTT
- | once | TRBJ1-5 | TRBV9 | CASSGDSSNQPQHF | TGTGCCAGCAGCGGCGACAGCTCCAATCAGCCCCAGCATTTT
TRBD1 | - | TRBJ1-5 | TRBV4-1 | CASSQDQGAGQPQHF | TGCGCCAGCAGCCAAGACCAGGGGGCAGGTCAGCCCCAGCATTTT